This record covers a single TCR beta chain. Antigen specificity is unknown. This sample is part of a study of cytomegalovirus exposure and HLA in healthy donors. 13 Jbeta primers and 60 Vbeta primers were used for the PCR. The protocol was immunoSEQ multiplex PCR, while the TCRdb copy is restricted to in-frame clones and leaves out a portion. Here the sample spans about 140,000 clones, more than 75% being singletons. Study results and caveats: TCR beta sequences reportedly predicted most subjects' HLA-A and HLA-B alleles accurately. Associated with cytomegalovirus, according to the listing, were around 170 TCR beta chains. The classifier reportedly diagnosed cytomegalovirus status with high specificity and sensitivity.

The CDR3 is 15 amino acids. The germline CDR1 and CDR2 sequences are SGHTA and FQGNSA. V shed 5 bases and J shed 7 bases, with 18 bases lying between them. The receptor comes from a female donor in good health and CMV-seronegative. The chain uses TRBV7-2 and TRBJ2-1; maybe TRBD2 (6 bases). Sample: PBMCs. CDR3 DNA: TGTGCCAGCAGCCAAAGACTAGATGCGTATAATGAGCAGTTCTTC. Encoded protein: CASSQRLDAYNEQFF.